This TCR beta chain emerged from a study of blood T cell repertoires in COVID-19. Concerning this clone: Other DNA variants within this sample encode the same CDR3.

In assigning cohorts, the study relied on participant-reported clinical history. In the authors' workflow: Nucleated cell counts were estimated from reference gene primer amplification. Generated by immunoSEQ multiplex PCR, the TCRdb table keeps only in-frame clones and is missing some. D and trimming come from the DNA, and the V and J calls and clone size come from that table. The sample yields a few hundred thousand clones, around 84% seen once. The CDR3 consists of 12 residues. CDR1 and CDR2 (germline): GTSNPN, SVGIG (reference sequence). Trimming removed 0 bases from V and 4 bases from J, with 7 bases in between.

The chain recombines TRBV30 with TRBJ2-7; D not certain. The TCR sequence derives from a man between 25 and 39 years old who had recovered from COVID-19. The specimen sequenced was PBMCs or T cells enriched from blood (not recorded which). This CDR3 reads CAWSVSPYEQYF. CDR3 in DNA: TGTGCCTGGAGTGTCTCCCCTTACGAGCAGTACTTC. Full variable domain (missing parts from reference TRBV30 and TRBJ2-7): SQTIHQWPATLVQPVGSPLSLECTVEGTSNPNLYWYRQAAGRGLQLLFYSVGIGQISSEVPQNLSASRPQDRQFILSSKKLLLSDSGFYLCAWSVSPYEQYFGPGTRLTVT.